The present TCR beta chain was sequenced within a study of cytomegalovirus exposure and HLA in healthy donors. Trimming cost V 0 bases and J 8 bases, with 16 bases left between them. Germline V gene sequence: CDR1 SEHNR, CDR2 FQNEAQ (reference sequence). The CDR3 sequence is 15 residues long. The PCR ran on 60 Vbeta and 13 Jbeta primers. Profiled with immunoSEQ multiplex PCR; TCRdb holds only in-frame clones, not every one. This sample has fewer than 250,000 clones, with just under 75% found just once. The sample comprised PBMCs. This sequence was found in a woman aged 25 to 39 in good health and CMV-seropositive. The chain employs TRBV7-9 and TRBJ1-2; no firm D call. For the CDR3, the DNA is TGTGCCAGCAGCTTAGCATTGGTCGACTGGGAGGGCTACACCTTC. Translation gives CASSLALVDWEGYTF.